This T cell receptor beta chain was observed in a study of T cell responses to AZD1222 COVID-19 vaccine. This table comes from immunoSEQ multiplex PCR, and its TCRdb copy is limited to in-frame clones, with some not included. The sample contains approximately 150,000 clones, 92% of which appear only once. CDR1 SGHDT and CDR2 YYEEEE come from the germline V gene. The CDR3 sequence is 13 residues long. Trimming took 2 bases from V and 5 from J, leaving 10 bases between them. The receptor was derived from an adult in good health. The specimen was peripheral blood, collected on day 0 of MenACWY control vaccination. The chain combines TRBV5-6 with TRBJ2-5, with D hard to call. The CDR3 nucleotides read TGTGCCAGCAGCTTATTGGGCACCGAGACCCAGTACTTC. Residues: CASSLLGTETQYF.